This section outlines one T cell receptor beta chain sequence together with its context. These data belong to a study of blood T cell repertoires in COVID-19. V was clipped by 4 bases and J by 4 bases, with 20 bases between them. Germline CDR1 reads SGHTA; CDR2 reads FQGNSA. The CDR3 is made up of 17 amino acids. Libraries were prepared by immunoSEQ multiplex PCR; TCRdb keeps only in-frame clonotypes and omits some of them. This table has roughly 180,000 clones, roughly nine tenths appearing once. The chain carries TRBV7-2 and TRBJ2-1, with a possible D match to TRBD2 (5 bases). The sequence derives from a woman in her 30s who had recovered from COVID-19. Sequenced material: PBMCs or T cells enriched from blood (not recorded which). CDR3 sequence reads: CASSSSLTNKFYNEQFF. DNA of the CDR3: TGTGCCAGCAGCTCAAGCCTGACTAACAAGTTTTACAATGAGCAGTTCTTC.